The 18 T cell receptor beta chains below come from one sample, sequenced in a study of T cell responses to AZD1222 COVID-19 vaccine. Only in-frame clones appear in the TCRdb table, and some are missing; sequencing was by immunoSEQ multiplex PCR. This table has 150,000 to 200,000 clones, 91% appearing once. This specimen was peripheral blood, taken 28 days after the second AZD1222 dose. These receptors all come from an adult who received the AZD1222 COVID-19 vaccine.

This chain uses TRBV27 with TRBJ2-1; possibly TRBD1 for D (5 bases). Germline-derived CDR1 and CDR2 are MNHEY and SMNVEV (reference sequence). V was trimmed by 6 bases and J by 8 bases, leaving 23 bases between them. This CDR3 region has 16 residues. The CDR3 loop reads CASSYIMGPTTDEQFF. The CDR3 DNA sequence: TGTGCCAGCAGCTATATCATGGGGCCAACAACGGATGAGCAGTTCTTC.

The rearrangement joins TRBV7-9 to TRBJ2-3, with 9 positions matching TRBD1. The CDR3 consists of 15 residues. With V trimmed by 2 bases and J by 5 bases, 5 bases remained unmatched. Germline-derived CDR1 and CDR2 are SEHNR and FQNEAQ (reference sequence). As DNA, the CDR3 is TGTGCCAGCAGCTTAAGGACAGGGGCAATAGATACGCAGTATTTT. This gives the protein CASSLRTGAIDTQYF.

This rearrangement joins TRBV6-1 to TRBJ1-5, with D unresolved. Trimming left V 2 bases short and J 4 bases short, with 6 bases between. The germline V gene encodes CDR1 MNHNS and CDR2 SASEGT. This CDR3 contains 13 residues. The DNA of the CDR3 is TGTGCCAGCAGTGAACAGAATAATCAGCCCCAGCATTTT. Translating gives CASSEQNNQPQHF.

This sequence joins TRBV11-3 and TRBJ1-1, with unresolved D. The CDR3 totals 14 residues. Germline CDR1 is SGHNT and CDR2 is YENEEA. V was trimmed by 0 bases and J by 1 base, leaving 6 bases between them. The CDR3: CASSLDHGNTEAFF. CDR3 bases: TGTGCCAGCAGCTTAGATCATGGGAACACTGAAGCTTTCTTT.

V is TRBV9 and J is TRBJ2-3; D unclear. Germline values: CDR1 SGDLS, CDR2 YYNGEE. V shed 1 base and J shed 0 bases, with 12 bases lying between them. The CDR3 sequence is 16 residues long. The DNA for the CDR3 is TGTGCCAGCAGCGTATATGTCGCGTCTAGCACAGATACGCAGTATTTT. Amino acids: CASSVYVASSTDTQYF. Combining the CDR3 with reference TRBV9 and TRBJ2-3 gives the whole variable domain DSGVTQTPKHLITATGQRVTLRCSPRSGDLSVYWYQQSLDQGLQFLIQYYNGEERAKGNILERFSAQQFPDLHSELNLSSLELGDSALYFCASSVYVASSTDTQYFGPGTRLTVL.

This clone was seen just once. J is TRBJ2-6 and V is TRBV5-3; the D gene is possibly TRBD1 (6 bases). TRBV5-3 is marked as an open reading frame, function uncertain. The CDR3 covers 19 residues. The ends were cut back, 2 bases at V and 3 bases at J, with 21 bases in the middle. CDR3 protein: CARSLVGSCGGRGANVLTF. The CDR3 DNA sequence: TGTGCCAGAAGCTTAGTGGGCAGCTGTGGGGGCCGTGGGGCCAACGTCCTGACTTTC.

The chain combines TRBV12-5 with TRBJ1-1; D perhaps matches TRBD1 (5 bases). Trimming stripped 2 bases from V and 1 base from J, with 5 bases between. CDR3 size: 13 residues. From germline, CDR1 is LGHNT and CDR2 FRNRAP. In nucleotides, the CDR3 is TGTGCTAGTGGTTTGACAGGGAACACTGAAGCTTTCTTT. Residues: CASGLTGNTEAFF.

CDR3 nucleotides: TGTGCCTGGGGCGACAGGGTCTACGAGCAGTACTTC. Translating gives CAWGDRVYEQYF. The chain couples TRBV30 to TRBJ2-7, with 7 bases that match TRBD1. Per germline, CDR1 GTSNPN and CDR2 SVGIG (reference sequence). The CDR3 spans 12 residues. V was pared by 5 bases and J by 3 bases, with 4 bases of the junction left unmatched.

The V call is TRBV5-6, the J call TRBJ2-5; 7 bases match TRBD1. The germline V gene encodes CDR1 SGHDT and CDR2 YYEEEE. The CDR3 contains 15 residues. With V trimmed by 0 bases and J by 3 bases, 5 bases remained unmatched. DNA for the CDR3: TGTGCCAGCAGCTTGGCGGGCAGGGGGAAAGAGACCCAGTACTTC. Its translation: CASSLAGRGKETQYF.

This chain links TRBV6-2 or TRBV6-3 with TRBJ2-7, with D unresolved. The CDR3 extends over 16 amino acids. Trimming took 2 bases from V and 5 from J, leaving 19 bases between them. Germline CDR1 is MNHEY and CDR2 is SVGEGT. The CDR3 region has the DNA TGTGCCAGCAGTTACGCTTCGCGCCTGACATCCCACGAGCAGTACTTC. Its protein product is CASSYASRLTSHEQYF.

The chain combines TRBV2 with TRBJ1-2, with TRBD1 matching over 7 bases. The CDR3 consists of 14 residues. Germline CDR1 is SNHLY and CDR2 is FYNNEI. Losses at the gene ends were 7 bases for V and 3 bases for J; bases not matched to a gene: 8. The CDR3 coding sequence is TGTGCCAGCATACCCACAGGGGCTTACTATGGCTACACCTTC. As protein: CASIPTGAYYGYTF.

V is TRBV19 and J is TRBJ1-5; TRBD1 matches at 9 bases. Losses at the gene ends were 4 bases for V and 4 bases for J; bases not matched to a gene: 5. The CDR3 extends over 15 amino acids. CDR1 and CDR2 from the germline V gene are LNHDA and SQIVND (reference sequence). The CDR3 sequence: CASSKTGGWNQPQHF. The CDR3 DNA follows: TGTGCCAGTAGTAAGACAGGGGGTTGGAATCAGCCCCAGCATTTT.

The genes are TRBV6-2 or TRBV6-3 and TRBJ2-7, with 12 nucleotides matching TRBD2. The germline gives CDR1 MNHEY, CDR2 SVGEGT. CDR3 size: 15 residues. V lost 4 bases and J lost 2; bases outside the gene matches: 3. The CDR3 region has the DNA TGTGCCAGCAGTTCCTGGACTAGCGGGACCTACGAGCAGTACTTC. This sequence encodes CASSSWTSGTYEQYF.

The V call is TRBV7-9, the J call TRBJ2-1, with D unresolved. V was clipped by 4 bases and J by 4 bases, with 14 bases between them. The CDR3 loop spans 15 amino acids. CDR1 is SEHNR, CDR2 FQNEAQ, per germline (reference sequence). The CDR3 DNA follows: TGTGCCAGCAGCTCGCTGGTATGGAATTACAATGAGCAGTTCTTC. Translated: CASSSLVWNYNEQFF.

The V call is TRBV5-8, the J call TRBJ2-5, with D tentatively TRBD2 (5 bases). CDR1 and CDR2 from the germline V gene are SGHTS and YDEGEE. V lost 4 bases and J 5 bases, leaving 15 bases between the germline ends. The CDR3 is 14 amino acids. The CDR3 loop is CASSPDYLRETQYF. In DNA, the CDR3 is TGTGCCAGCAGCCCCGACTATCTACGGGAGACCCAGTACTTC.

V is TRBV7-9 and J is TRBJ2-7; D may be TRBD2 (6 bases). Germline V gene sequence: CDR1 SEHNR, CDR2 FQNEAQ (reference sequence). The CDR3 runs 14 residues. The V end lost 5 bases, the J end lost 4 bases, and 15 bases lay between the germline ends. In nucleotides, the CDR3 is TGTGCCAGCAGCCCAAAGACTAGGATTTACGAGCAGTACTTC. This encodes CASSPKTRIYEQYF. The full variable domain, completed using reference TRBV7-9 and TRBJ2-7, is DTGVSQNPRHKITKRGQNVTFRCDPISEHNRLYWYRQTLGQGPEFLTYFQNEAQLEKSRLLSDRFSAERPKGSFSTLEIQRTEQGDSAMYLCASSPKTRIYEQYFGPGTRLTVT.

This sequence joins TRBV6-5 and TRBJ2-7; 7 bases match TRBD1. The germline CDR1 and CDR2 sequences are MNHEY and SVGAGI. The CDR3 sequence is 14 residues long. V dropped 4 bases and J dropped 3; count of bases not matched to a gene: 6. The CDR3, as DNA: TGTGCCAGCAGTTCAGGGACAGCTAACTACGAGCAGTACTTC. It translates to CASSSGTANYEQYF.

The rearrangement links TRBV3-1 (or the pseudogene TRBV3-2) to TRBJ2-3; 8 positions match TRBD2. CDR3 size: 14 residues. Germline assignment: CDR1 LGHDT and CDR2 YNNKEL (reference sequence). The junction had 3 bases not matched to a gene; V was cut back by 2 bases and J by 5 bases. The CDR3 is CASSQSGSQDTQYF. The DNA of the CDR3 is TGTGCCAGCAGCCAAAGCGGGAGTCAAGATACGCAGTATTTT.